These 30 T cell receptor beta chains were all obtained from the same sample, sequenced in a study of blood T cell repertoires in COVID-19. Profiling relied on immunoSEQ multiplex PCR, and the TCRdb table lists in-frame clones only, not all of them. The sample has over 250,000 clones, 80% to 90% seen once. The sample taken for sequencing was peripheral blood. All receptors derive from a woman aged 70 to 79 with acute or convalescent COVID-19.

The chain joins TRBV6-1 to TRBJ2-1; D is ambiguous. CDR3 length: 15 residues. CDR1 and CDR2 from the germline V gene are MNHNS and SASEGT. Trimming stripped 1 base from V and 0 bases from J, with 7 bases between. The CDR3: CASSEGAASYNEQFF. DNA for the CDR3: TGTGCCAGCAGTGAAGGGGCAGCCTCCTACAATGAGCAGTTCTTC.

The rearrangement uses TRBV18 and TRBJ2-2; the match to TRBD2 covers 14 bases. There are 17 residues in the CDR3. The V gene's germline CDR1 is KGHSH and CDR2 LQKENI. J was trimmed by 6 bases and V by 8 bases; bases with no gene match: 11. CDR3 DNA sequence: TGTGCCAGCATGGAGACTAGCGGGGGGGCCTACGCCGGGGAGCTGTTTTTT. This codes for CASMETSGGAYAGELFF.

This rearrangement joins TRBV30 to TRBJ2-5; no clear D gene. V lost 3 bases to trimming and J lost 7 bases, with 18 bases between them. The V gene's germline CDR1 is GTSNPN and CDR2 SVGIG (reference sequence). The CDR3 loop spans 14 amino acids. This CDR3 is CAWSGTDGRGTQYF. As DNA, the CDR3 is TGTGCCTGGAGCGGAACCGACGGAAGAGGGACCCAGTACTTC.

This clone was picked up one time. The CDR3 DNA reads as TGTGCCAGCAGCCGACAGGGACCTTTCCCCTTCGAGCAGTACTTC. Translation: CASSRQGPFPFEQYF. V and J are TRBV5-4 and TRBJ2-7; 7 bases are shared with TRBD1. CDR1 is SGHNT and CDR2 is YYREEE in the germline V gene (reference sequence). The ends lost 4 bases at V and 6 bases at J; junction bases unmatched: 13. The CDR3 loop spans 15 amino acids.

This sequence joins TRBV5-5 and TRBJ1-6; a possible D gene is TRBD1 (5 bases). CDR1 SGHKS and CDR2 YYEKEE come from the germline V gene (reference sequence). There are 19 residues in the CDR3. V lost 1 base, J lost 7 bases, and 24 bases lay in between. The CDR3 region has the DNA TGTGCCAGCAGCTTGCGGGTCAGGGAGGCCTCGTTGGGCAATTCACCCCTCCACTTT. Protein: CASSLRVREASLGNSPLHF.

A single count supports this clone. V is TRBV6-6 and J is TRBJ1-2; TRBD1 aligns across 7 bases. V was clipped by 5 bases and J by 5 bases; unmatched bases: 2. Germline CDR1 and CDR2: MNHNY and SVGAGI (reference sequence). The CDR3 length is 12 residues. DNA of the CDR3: TGTGCCAGCAGTCAGGGGGAATATGGCTACACCTTC. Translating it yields CASSQGEYGYTF.

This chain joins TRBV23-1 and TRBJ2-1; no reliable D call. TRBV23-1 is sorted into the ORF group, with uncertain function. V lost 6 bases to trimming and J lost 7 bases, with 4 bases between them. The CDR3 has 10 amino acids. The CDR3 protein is CASRHNEQFF. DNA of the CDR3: TGCGCCAGCAGACATAATGAGCAGTTCTTC.

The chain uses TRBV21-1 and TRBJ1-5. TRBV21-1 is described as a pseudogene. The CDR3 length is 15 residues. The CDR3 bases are TGTGCCAGCAGCAGTCCCGGGGGAGAATATCAGCCCCAGCATTTT. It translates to CASSSPGGEYQPQHF.

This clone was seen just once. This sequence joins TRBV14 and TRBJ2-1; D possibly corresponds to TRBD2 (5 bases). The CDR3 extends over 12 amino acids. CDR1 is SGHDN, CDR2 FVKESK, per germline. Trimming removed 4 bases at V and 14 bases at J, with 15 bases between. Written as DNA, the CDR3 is TGTGCCAGCAGCCTTGGCGTGGGAGTGAAGTTCTTC. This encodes CASSLGVGVKFF. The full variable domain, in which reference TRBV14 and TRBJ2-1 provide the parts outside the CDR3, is EAGVTQFPSHSVIEKGQTVTLRCDPISGHDNLYWYRRVMGKEIKFLLHFVKESKQDESGMPNNRFLAERTGGTYSTLKVQPAELEDSGVYFCASSLGVGVKFFGPGTRLTVL.

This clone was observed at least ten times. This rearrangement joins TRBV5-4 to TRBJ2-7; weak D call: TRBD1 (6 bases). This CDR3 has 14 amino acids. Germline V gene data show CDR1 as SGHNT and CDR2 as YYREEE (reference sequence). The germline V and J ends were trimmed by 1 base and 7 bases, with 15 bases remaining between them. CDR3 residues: CASSLQGSKREQYF. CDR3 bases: TGTGCCAGCAGCTTGCAGGGGTCAAAGCGTGAGCAGTACTTC.

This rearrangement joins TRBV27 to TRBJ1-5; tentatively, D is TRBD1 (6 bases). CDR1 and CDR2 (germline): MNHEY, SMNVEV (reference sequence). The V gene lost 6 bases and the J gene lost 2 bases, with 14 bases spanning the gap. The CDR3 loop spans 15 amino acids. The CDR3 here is CASRSWGQGNQPQHF. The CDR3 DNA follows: TGTGCCAGCAGATCATGGGGGCAGGGCAATCAGCCCCAGCATTTT.

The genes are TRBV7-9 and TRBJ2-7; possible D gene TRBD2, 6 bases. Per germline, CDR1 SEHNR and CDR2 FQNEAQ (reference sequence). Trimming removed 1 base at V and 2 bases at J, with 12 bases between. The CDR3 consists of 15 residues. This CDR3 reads CASSLGWRAAYEQYF. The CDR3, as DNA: TGTGCCAGCAGCTTAGGCTGGAGGGCCGCCTACGAGCAGTACTTC. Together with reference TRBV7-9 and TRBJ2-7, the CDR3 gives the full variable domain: DTGVSQNPRHKITKRGQNVTFRCDPISEHNRLYWYRQTLGQGPEFLTYFQNEAQLEKSRLLSDRFSAERPKGSFSTLEIQRTEQGDSAMYLCASSLGWRAAYEQYFGPGTRLTVT.

CDR3 loop: CASSLDDRGTYNEQFF. CDR3 bases: TGTGCCAGCTCACTTGATGACAGGGGAACATACAATGAGCAGTTCTTC. The gene calls are TRBV18 and TRBJ2-1; 8 bases fit TRBD1. V dropped 4 bases and J dropped 4; count of bases not matched to a gene: 9. The germline V gene has CDR1 KGHSH and CDR2 LQKENI. The CDR3 consists of 16 residues.

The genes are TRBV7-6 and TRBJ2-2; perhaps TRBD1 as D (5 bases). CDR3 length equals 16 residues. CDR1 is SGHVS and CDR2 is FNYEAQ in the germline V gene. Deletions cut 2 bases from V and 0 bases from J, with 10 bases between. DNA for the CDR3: TGTGCCAGCAGCTTAAGACAGATTTCGAACACCGGGGAGCTGTTTTTT. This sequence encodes CASSLRQISNTGELFF.

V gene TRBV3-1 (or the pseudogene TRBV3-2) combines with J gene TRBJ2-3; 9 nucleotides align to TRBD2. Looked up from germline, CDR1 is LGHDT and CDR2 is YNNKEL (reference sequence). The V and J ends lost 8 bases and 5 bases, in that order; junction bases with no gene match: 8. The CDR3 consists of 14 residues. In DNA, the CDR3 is TGTGCCAGCTCCCAGGCGGGGGGGAAAGATACGCAGTATTTT. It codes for CASSQAGGKDTQYF.

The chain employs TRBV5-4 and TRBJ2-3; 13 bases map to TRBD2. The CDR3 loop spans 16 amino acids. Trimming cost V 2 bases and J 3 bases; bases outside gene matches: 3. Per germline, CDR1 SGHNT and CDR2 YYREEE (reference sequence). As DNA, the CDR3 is TGTGCCAGCAGCTTCCGGACTAGCGGGGGAACAGATACGCAGTATTTT. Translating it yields CASSFRTSGGTDTQYF.

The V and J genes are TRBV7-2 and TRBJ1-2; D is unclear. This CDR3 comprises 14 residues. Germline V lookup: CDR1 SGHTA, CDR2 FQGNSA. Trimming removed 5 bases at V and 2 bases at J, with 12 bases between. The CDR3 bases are TGTGCCAGCAGCCTTAGATATTTGAACTATGGCTACACCTTC. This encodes CASSLRYLNYGYTF.

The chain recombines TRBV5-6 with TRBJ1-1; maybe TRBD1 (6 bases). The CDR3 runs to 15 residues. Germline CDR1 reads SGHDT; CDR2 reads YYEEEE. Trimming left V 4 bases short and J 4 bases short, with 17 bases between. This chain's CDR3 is CASSKAQGIGTEAFF. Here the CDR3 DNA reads TGTGCCAGCAGCAAGGCACAGGGCATCGGCACTGAAGCTTTCTTT.

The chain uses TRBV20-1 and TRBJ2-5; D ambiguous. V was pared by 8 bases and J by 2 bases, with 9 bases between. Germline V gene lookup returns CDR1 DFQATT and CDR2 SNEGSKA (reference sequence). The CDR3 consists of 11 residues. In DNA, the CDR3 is TGCAGTCCCGCACTACAAGAGACCCAGTACTTC. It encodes CSPALQETQYF.

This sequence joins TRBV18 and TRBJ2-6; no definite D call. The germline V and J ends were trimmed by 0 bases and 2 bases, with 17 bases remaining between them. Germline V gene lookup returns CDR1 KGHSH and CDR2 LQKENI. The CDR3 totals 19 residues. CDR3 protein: CASSPPMAGILPGANVLTF. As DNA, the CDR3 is TGTGCCAGCTCACCACCGATGGCAGGTATCCTTCCTGGGGCCAACGTCCTGACTTTC.

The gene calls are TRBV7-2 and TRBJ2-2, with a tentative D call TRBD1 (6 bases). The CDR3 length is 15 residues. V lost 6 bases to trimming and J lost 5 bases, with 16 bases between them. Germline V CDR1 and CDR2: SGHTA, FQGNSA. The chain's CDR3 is CASSPRGSGTGELFF. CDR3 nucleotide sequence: TGTGCCAGCAGTCCCAGGGGATCGGGGACCGGGGAGCTGTTTTTT.

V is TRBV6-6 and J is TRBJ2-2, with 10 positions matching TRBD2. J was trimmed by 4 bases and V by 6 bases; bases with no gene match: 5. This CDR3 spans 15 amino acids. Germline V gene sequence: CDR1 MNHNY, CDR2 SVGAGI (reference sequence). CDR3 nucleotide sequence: TGTGCCAGCAGCCACAGCGGGGGGGCCACCGGGGAGCTGTTTTTT. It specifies CASSHSGGATGELFF.

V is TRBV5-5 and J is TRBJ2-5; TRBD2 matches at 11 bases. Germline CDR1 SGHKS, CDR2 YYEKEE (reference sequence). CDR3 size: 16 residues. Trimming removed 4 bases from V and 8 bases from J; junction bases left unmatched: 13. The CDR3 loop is CASSPGTSGGSLTQYF. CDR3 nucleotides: TGTGCCAGCAGCCCCGGTACTAGCGGGGGCTCGTTAACCCAGTACTTC.

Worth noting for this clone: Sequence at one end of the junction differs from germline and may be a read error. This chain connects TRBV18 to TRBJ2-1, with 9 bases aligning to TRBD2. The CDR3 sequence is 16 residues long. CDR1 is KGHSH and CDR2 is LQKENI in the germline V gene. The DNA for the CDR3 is TGTGCCAGCTCCCCACGGCGGGGGGGCTCCTACAATGAGCAGTTCTTC. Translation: CASSPRRGGSYNEQFF.

CDR3 residues: CASSQARVGGYTF. Here the CDR3 DNA reads TGTGCCAGCAGCCAAGCCAGGGTGGGGGGCTACACCTTC. This sequence joins TRBV3-1 (or the pseudogene TRBV3-2) and TRBJ1-2; D is perhaps TRBD1 (5 bases). The CDR3 has 13 amino acids. Trimming cost V 1 base and J 8 bases, with 11 bases left between them. Per the germline V gene, CDR1 is LGHDT and CDR2 is YNNKEL (reference sequence).

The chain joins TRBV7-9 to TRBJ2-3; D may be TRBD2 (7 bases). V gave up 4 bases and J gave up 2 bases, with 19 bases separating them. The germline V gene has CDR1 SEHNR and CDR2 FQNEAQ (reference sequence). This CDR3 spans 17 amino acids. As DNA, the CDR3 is TGTGCCAGCAGCTCGATATCCGGCGGGGGCCACACAGATACGCAGTATTTT. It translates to CASSSISGGGHTDTQYF.

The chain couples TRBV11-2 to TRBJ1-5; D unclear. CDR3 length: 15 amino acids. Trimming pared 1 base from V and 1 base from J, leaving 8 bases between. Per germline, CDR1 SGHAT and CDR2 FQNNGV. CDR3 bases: TGTGCCAGCAGCTTAGGGGTGGGCAGCAATCAGCCCCAGCATTTT. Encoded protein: CASSLGVGSNQPQHF.

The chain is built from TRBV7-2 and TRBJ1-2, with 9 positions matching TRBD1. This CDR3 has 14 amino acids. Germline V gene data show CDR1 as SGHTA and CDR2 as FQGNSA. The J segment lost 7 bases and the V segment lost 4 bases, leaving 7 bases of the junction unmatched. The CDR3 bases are TGTGCCAGCAGCTCGACAGGGGGGAGTAGTGGCTACACCTTC. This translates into CASSSTGGSSGYTF.

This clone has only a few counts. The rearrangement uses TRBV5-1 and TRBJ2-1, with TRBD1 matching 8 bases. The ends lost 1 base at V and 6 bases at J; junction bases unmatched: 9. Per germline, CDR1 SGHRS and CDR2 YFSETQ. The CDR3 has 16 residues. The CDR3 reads CASSLMGQGAGNEQFF. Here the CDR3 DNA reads TGCGCCAGCAGCTTGATGGGGCAGGGGGCGGGCAATGAGCAGTTCTTC.

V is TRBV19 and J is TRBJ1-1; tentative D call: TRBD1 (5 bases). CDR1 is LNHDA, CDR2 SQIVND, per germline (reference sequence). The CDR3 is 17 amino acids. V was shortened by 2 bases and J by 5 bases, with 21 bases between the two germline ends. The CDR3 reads CASSISAQMGGRTEAFF. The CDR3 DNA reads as TGTGCCAGTAGTATATCTGCTCAGATGGGGGGAAGGACTGAAGCTTTCTTT. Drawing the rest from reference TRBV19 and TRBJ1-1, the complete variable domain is DGGITQSPKYLFRKEGQNVTLSCEQNLNHDAMYWYRQDPGQGLRLIYYSQIVNDFQKGDIAEGYSVSREKKESFPLTVTSAQKNPTAFYLCASSISAQMGGRTEAFFGQGTRLTVV.